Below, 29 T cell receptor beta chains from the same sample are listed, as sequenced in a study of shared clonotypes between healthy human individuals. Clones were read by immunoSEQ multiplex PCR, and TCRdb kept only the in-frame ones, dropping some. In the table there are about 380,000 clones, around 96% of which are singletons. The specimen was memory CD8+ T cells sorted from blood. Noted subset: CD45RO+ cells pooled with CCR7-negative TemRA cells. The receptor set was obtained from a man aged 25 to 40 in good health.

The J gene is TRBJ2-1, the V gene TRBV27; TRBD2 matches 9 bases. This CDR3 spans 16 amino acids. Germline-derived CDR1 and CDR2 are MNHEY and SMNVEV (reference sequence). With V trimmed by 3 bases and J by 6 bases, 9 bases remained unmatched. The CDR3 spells CASSFTRLADSNEQFF. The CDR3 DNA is TGTGCCAGCAGTTTTACCCGACTAGCGGATAGCAATGAGCAGTTCTTC.

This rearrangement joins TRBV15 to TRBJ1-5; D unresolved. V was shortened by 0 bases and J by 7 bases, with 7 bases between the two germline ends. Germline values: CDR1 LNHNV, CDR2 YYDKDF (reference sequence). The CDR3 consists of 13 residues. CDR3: CATSRDSSQPQHF. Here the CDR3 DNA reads TGTGCCACCAGCAGAGATTCTTCGCAGCCCCAGCATTTT.

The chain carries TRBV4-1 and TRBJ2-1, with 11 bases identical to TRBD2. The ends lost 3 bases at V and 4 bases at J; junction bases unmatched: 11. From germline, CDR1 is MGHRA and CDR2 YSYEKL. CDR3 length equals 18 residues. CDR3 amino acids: CASSHRRLAGSNYNEQFF. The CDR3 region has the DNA TGCGCCAGCAGCCATCGGCGACTAGCGGGATCGAATTACAATGAGCAGTTCTTC.

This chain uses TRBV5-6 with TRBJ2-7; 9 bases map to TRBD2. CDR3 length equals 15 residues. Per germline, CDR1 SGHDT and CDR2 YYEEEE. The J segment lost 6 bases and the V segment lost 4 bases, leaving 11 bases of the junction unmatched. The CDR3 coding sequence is TGTGCCAGCAGCATGAGATGGCGGGAGGGCCGCGAGCAGTACTTC. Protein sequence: CASSMRWREGREQYF.

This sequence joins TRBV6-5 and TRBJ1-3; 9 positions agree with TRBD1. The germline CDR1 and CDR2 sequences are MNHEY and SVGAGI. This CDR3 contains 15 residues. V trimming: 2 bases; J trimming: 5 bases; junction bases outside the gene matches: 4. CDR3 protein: CASSYTDRGRNTIYF. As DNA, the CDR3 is TGTGCCAGCAGTTACACGGACAGGGGCAGAAACACCATATATTTT.

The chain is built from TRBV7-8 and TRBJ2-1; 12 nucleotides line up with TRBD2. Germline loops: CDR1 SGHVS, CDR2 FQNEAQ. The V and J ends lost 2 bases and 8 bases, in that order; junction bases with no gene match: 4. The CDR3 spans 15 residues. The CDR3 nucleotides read TGTGCCAGCAGCTTACTAGCGGGAGGGGAGCATGAGCAGTTCTTC. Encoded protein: CASSLLAGGEHEQFF.

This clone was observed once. CDR3 DNA sequence: TGCGCCAGCAGCTCCCCGGGACTGAAGCAGTTCTTC. This gives the protein CASSSPGLKQFF. The chain couples TRBV5-1 to TRBJ2-1; perhaps TRBD2 as D (6 bases). This CDR3 is 12 amino acids long. Looked up from germline, CDR1 is SGHRS and CDR2 is YFSETQ. Trimming stripped 3 bases from V and 11 bases from J, with 12 bases between.

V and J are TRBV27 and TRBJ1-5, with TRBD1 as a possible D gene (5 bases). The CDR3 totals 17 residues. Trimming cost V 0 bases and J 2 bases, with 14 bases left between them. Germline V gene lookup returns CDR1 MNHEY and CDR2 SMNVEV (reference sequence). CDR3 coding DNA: TGTGCCAGCAGTTTATCGGCAGGGATTAGCCGCAATCAGCCCCAGCATTTT. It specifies CASSLSAGISRNQPQHF.

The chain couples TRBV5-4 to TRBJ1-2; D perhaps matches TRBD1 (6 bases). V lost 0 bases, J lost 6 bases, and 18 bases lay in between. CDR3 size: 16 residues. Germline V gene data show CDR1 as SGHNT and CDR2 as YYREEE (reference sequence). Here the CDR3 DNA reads TGTGCCAGCAGCTTGGCCGGTAGACAGGCAAAGGATGGCTACACCTTC. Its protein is CASSLAGRQAKDGYTF.

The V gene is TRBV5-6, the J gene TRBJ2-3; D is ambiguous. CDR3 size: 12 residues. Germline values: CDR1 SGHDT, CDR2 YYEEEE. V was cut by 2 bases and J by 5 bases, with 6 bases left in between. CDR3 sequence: CASSFDIDTQYF. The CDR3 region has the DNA TGTGCCAGCAGCTTTGATATAGATACGCAGTATTTT.

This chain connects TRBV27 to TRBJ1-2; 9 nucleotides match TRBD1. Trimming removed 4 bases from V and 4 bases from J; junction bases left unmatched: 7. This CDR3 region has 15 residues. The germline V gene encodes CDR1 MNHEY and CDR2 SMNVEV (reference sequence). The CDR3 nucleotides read TGTGCCAGCAGTTATACAGGGGGCGCGGGCTATGGCTACACCTTC. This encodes CASSYTGGAGYGYTF.

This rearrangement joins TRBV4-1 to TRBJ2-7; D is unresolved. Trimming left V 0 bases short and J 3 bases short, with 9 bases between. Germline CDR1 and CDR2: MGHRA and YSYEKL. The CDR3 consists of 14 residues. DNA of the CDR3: TGCGCCAGCAGCCAAGATCCACTCTTCTACGAGCAGTACTTC. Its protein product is CASSQDPLFYEQYF.

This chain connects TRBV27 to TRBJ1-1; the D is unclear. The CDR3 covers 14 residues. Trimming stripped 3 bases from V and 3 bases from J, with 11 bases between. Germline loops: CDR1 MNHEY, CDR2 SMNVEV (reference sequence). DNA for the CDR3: TGTGCCAGCAGTTTCATCGCCCGGGACACTGAAGCTTTCTTT. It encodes CASSFIARDTEAFF.

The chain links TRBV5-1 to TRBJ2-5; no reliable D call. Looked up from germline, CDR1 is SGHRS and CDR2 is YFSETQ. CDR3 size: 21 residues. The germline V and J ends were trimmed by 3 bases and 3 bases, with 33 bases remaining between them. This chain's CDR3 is CASSSLSFPGYPTPVKETQYF. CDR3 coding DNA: TGCGCCAGCAGCTCCCTATCCTTCCCTGGCTATCCTACCCCAGTCAAAGAGACCCAGTACTTC.

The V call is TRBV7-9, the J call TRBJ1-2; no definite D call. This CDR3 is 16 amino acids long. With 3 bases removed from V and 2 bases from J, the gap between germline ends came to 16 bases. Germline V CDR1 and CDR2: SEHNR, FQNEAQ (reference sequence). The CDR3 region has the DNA TGTGCCAGCAGCTTTGGCCCCCCAGCAGGCAACTATGGCTACACCTTC. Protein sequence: CASSFGPPAGNYGYTF.

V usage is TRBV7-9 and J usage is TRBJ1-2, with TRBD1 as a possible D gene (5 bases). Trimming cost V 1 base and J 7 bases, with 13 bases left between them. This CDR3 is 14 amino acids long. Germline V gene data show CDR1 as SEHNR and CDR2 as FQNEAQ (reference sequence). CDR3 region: CASSLGSGLSGYTF. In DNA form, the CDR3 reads TGTGCCAGCAGCTTAGGCTCGGGGCTGAGTGGCTACACCTTC.

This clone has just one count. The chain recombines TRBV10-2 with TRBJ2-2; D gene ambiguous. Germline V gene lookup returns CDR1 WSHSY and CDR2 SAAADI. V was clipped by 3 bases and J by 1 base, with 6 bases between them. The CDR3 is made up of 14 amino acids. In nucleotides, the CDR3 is TGCGCCAGCAGTGACCCAGGGAACACCGGGGAGCTGTTTTTT. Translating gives CASSDPGNTGELFF.

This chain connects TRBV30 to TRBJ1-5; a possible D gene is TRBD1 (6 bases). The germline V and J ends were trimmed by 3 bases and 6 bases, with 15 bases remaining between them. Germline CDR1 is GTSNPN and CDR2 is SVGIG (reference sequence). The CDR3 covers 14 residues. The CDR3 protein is CAWRVGQGSQPQHF. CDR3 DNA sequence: TGTGCCTGGAGAGTAGGGCAGGGGAGTCAGCCCCAGCATTTT.

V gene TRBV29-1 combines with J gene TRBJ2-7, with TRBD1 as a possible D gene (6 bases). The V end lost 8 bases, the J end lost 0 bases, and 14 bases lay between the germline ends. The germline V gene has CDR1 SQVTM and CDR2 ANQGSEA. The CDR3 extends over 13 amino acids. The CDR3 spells CSQGPRGSYEQYF. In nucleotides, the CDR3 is TGCAGCCAGGGGCCCCGCGGCTCCTACGAGCAGTACTTC.

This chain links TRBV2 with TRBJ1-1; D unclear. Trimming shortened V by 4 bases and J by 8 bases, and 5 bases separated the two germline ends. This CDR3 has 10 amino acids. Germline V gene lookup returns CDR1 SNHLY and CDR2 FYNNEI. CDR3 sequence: CASSVREAFF. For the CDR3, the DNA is TGTGCCAGCAGTGTTAGGGAAGCTTTCTTT.

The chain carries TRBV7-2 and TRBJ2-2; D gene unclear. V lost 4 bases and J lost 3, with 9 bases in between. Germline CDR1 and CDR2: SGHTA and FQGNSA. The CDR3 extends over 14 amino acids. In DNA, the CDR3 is TGTGCCAGCAGCTGGGTGTTTGACACCGGGGAGCTGTTTTTT. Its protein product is CASSWVFDTGELFF. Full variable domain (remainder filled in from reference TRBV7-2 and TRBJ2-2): GAGVSQSPSNKVTEKGKDVELRCDPISGHTALYWYRQSLGQGLEFLIYFQGNSAPDKSGLPSDRFSAERTGGSVSTLTIQRTQQEDSAVYLCASSWVFDTGELFFGEGSRLTVL.

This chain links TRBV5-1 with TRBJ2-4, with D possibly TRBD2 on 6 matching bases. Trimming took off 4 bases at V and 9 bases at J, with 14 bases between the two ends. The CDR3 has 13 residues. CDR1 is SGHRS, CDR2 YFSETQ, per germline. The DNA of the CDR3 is TGCGCCAGCAGCCCGCGGGACCAAGGCATTCAGTACTTC. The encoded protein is CASSPRDQGIQYF. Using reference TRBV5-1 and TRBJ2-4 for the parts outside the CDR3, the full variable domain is KAGVTQTPRYLIKTRGQQVTLSCSPISGHRSVSWYQQTPGQGLQFLFEYFSETQRNKGNFPGRFSGRQFSNSRSEMNVSTLELGDSALYLCASSPRDQGIQYFGAGTRLSVL.

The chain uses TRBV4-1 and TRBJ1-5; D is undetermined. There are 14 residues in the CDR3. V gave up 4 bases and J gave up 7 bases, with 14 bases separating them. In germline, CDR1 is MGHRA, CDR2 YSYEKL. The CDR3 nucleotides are TGCGCCAGCAGCCTCTCCCCCCAAGGGCAGCCCCAGCATTTT. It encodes CASSLSPQGQPQHF.

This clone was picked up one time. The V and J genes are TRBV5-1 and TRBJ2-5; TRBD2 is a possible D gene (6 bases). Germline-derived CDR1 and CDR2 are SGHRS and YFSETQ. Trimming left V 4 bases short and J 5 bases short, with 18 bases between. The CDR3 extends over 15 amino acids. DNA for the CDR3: TGCGCCAGCAGCCCATCCCCAGCGGAGGGGGAGACCCAGTACTTC. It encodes CASSPSPAEGETQYF.

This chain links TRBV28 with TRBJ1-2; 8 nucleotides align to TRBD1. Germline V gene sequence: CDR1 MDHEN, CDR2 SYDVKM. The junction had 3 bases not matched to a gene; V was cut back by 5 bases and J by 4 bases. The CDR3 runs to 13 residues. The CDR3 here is CASSQDRVYGYTF. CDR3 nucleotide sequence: TGTGCCAGCAGTCAGGACAGGGTCTATGGCTACACCTTC.

CDR3 nucleotides: TGTGCCATCAGTGAGTCGGGAGGGTGGACTGAAGCTTTCTTT. Translated: CAISESGGWTEAFF. V gene TRBV10-3 combines with J gene TRBJ1-1; D is unclear. The CDR3 is made up of 14 amino acids. V lost 0 bases, J lost 5 bases, and 10 bases lay in between. Germline V gene data show CDR1 as ENHRY and CDR2 as SYGVKD.

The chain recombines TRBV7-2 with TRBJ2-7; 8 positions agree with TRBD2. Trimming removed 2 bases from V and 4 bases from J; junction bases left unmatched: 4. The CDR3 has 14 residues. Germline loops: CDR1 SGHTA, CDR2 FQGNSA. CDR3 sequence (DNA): TGTGCCAGCAGCTTAAAAACGGGAGGGTACGAGCAGTACTTC. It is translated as CASSLKTGGYEQYF.

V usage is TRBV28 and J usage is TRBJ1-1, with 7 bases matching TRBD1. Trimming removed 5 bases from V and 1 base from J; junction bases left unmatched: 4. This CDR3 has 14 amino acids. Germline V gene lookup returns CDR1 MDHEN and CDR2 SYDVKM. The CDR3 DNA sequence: TGTGCCAGCAGTCGCCGGGACAGGAACACTGAAGCTTTCTTT. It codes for CASSRRDRNTEAFF.

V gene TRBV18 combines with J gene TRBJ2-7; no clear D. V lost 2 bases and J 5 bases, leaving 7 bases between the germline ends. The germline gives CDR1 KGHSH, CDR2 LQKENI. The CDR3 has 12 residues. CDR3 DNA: TGTGCCAGCTCACCAAATCTCGACGAGCAGTACTTC. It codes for CASSPNLDEQYF.